The clone carrying this T cell receptor (beta chain) was detected a few times. The data are from a study of cytomegalovirus exposure and HLA in healthy donors. V dropped 6 bases and J dropped 6; count of bases not matched to a gene: 8. The CDR3 length is 15 residues. Germline values: CDR1 MDHEN, CDR2 SYDVKM. Primers included in the PCR were 60 Vbeta and 13 Jbeta primers. Method: immunoSEQ multiplex PCR; TCRdb's copy keeps in-frame clones and lacks some. The table includes around 130,000 clones, approximately 65% detected once. The sequenced sample was PBMCs. This chain links TRBV28 with TRBJ1-4; 9 nucleotides line up with TRBD1. This receptor was identified in a woman aged 55-70 years in good health and CMV-seronegative. This chain's CDR3 is CASSAPGQGHEKLFF. CDR3 DNA: TGTGCCAGCAGCGCCCCGGGACAGGGACATGAAAAACTGTTTTTT.